What follows are 16 T cell receptor beta chains derived from one specimen sequenced in a study of blood T cell dynamics during melanoma immunotherapy. Stated time point: week 3, after first cycle of checkpoint inhibitor. Libraries were prepared by immunoSEQ multiplex PCR; TCRdb keeps only in-frame clonotypes and omits some of them. The table has some 4,300 clones, 88% seen once. The material sequenced was blood, taken from a patient treated with checkpoint blockade. The receptors here all came from a human donor with melanoma.

This sequence joins TRBV19 and TRBJ2-5; D unclear. Germline V gives CDR1 LNHDA, CDR2 SQIVND (reference sequence). The CDR3 is made up of 13 amino acids. V was trimmed by 7 bases and J by 0 bases, leaving 9 bases between them. The CDR3 spells CASTSEYQETQYF. The CDR3 DNA follows: TGTGCCAGTACCTCCGAGTACCAAGAGACCCAGTACTTC.

This rearrangement joins TRBV19 to TRBJ1-1; TRBD1 agrees at 8 bases. The CDR3 sequence is 12 residues long. V was pared by 5 bases and J by 11 bases, with 7 bases of the junction left unmatched. In germline, CDR1 is LNHDA, CDR2 SQIVND (reference sequence). In nucleotides, the CDR3 is TGTGCCAGTAGTGCCCTGACAGGGGCGGCTTTCTTT. Translated, it gives CASSALTGAAFF.

This chain links TRBV5-8 with TRBJ2-7; 13 nucleotides line up with TRBD2. The V gene end was trimmed by 3 bases and the J gene end by 3 bases; junction bases not matched to a gene: 3. The CDR3 has 15 amino acids. Looked up from germline, CDR1 is SGHTS and CDR2 is YDEGEE. CDR3 loop: CASSSGTSGNYEQYF. The CDR3 coding sequence is TGTGCCAGCAGCTCGGGGACTAGCGGGAACTACGAGCAGTACTTC. The full variable domain, rest sourced from reference TRBV5-8 and TRBJ2-7, is EAGVTQSPTHLIKTRGQQATLRCSPISGHTSVYWYQQALGLGLQFLLWYDEGEERNRGNFPPRFSGRQFPNYSSELNVNALELEDSALYLCASSSGTSGNYEQYFGPGTRLTVT.

The rearrangement joins TRBV28 to TRBJ2-2, with 16 bases lining up with TRBD2. The CDR3 consists of 18 residues. Germline trimming cut 6 bases from V and 4 bases from J; bases unmatched to any gene: 8. Germline V CDR1 and CDR2: MDHEN, SYDVKM. This CDR3 reads CASSPGTSGRGGTGELFF. CDR3 bases: TGTGCCAGCAGCCCCGGGACTAGCGGGAGGGGAGGCACCGGGGAGCTGTTTTTT.

The chain links TRBV2 to TRBJ2-1; a possible D gene is TRBD2 (5 bases). CDR3 length: 14 amino acids. V lost 10 bases and J 1 base, leaving 14 bases between the germline ends. Germline CDR1 and CDR2: SNHLY and FYNNEI. Written as DNA, the CDR3 is TGTGCCACCAATCGGGGTGGGTCCTACAATGAGCAGTTCTTC. Its translation is CATNRGGSYNEQFF.

This chain uses TRBV18 with TRBJ1-4, with D unclear. CDR1 KGHSH and CDR2 LQKENI come from the germline V gene. CDR3 length: 15 residues. V was trimmed by 2 bases and J by 3 bases, leaving 10 bases between them. In DNA, the CDR3 is TGTGCCAGCTCACCAGCTCTGGGGTCTAATGAAAAACTGTTTTTT. Encoded protein: CASSPALGSNEKLFF.

The rearrangement links TRBV5-5 to TRBJ2-6; D gene unclear. This CDR3 is built from 17 residues. Deletions cut 7 bases from V and 16 bases from J, with 33 bases between. CDR1 is SGHKS, CDR2 YYEKEE, per germline (reference sequence). CDR3 sequence (DNA): TGTGCCAGCTATGCCTTTGCTCGCACAAAGTCGGGCCAACGTCTGACTTTC. Translation gives CASYAFARTKSGQRLTF.

The gene calls are TRBV7-3 and TRBJ2-7, with 7 bases lining up with TRBD2. The CDR3 runs to 13 residues. Germline CDR1 is SGHTA and CDR2 is FQGTGA. J gave up 6 bases and V 1 base, and 3 bases lay outside the gene matches. As DNA, the CDR3 is TGTGCCAGCAGCTTAATACCGGGAGGCGAGCAGTACTTC. It codes for CASSLIPGGEQYF.

This clone was counted a few times. The gene calls are TRBV9 and TRBJ1-5; a possible D gene is TRBD1 (6 bases). CDR1 and CDR2 (germline): SGDLS, YYNGEE. The CDR3 covers 14 residues. The V gene lost 0 bases and the J gene lost 3 bases, with 7 bases spanning the gap. The CDR3 reads CASSVGGPNQPQHF. The CDR3 coding sequence is TGTGCCAGCAGCGTAGGGGGGCCCAATCAGCCCCAGCATTTT.

The chain recombines TRBV7-2 with TRBJ1-2, with D maybe TRBD1 (5 bases). Germline lookup yields CDR1 SGHTA and CDR2 FQGNSA. The CDR3 length is 13 residues. The V gene lost 5 bases and the J gene lost 4 bases, with 11 bases spanning the gap. In DNA, the CDR3 is TGTGCCAGCAGCCCAGGGACTACCTATGGCTACACCTTC. Translating it yields CASSPGTTYGYTF.

The chain couples TRBV4-3 to TRBJ2-6; 9 bases line up with TRBD1. Germline loops: CDR1 LGHNA, CDR2 YSLEER. This CDR3 region has 18 residues. With 1 base clipped from V and 0 bases from J, the junction kept 4 bases outside the gene matches. Here the CDR3 reads CASSQGGQGRSGANVLTF. In DNA, the CDR3 is TGCGCCAGCAGCCAAGGGGGACAGGGTCGCTCTGGGGCCAACGTCCTGACTTTC.

This chain joins TRBV19 and TRBJ1-5, with a tentative D call TRBD1 (5 bases). Per germline, CDR1 LNHDA and CDR2 SQIVND (reference sequence). V lost 3 bases to trimming and J lost 2 bases, with 11 bases between them. The CDR3 spans 15 residues. This CDR3 is CASSMGRGGNQPQHF. Here the CDR3 DNA reads TGTGCCAGTAGTATGGGACGGGGTGGCAATCAGCCCCAGCATTTT. Combining the CDR3 with reference TRBV19 and TRBJ1-5 gives the whole variable domain DGGITQSPKYLFRKEGQNVTLSCEQNLNHDAMYWYRQDPGQGLRLIYYSQIVNDFQKGDIAEGYSVSREKKESFPLTVTSAQKNPTAFYLCASSMGRGGNQPQHFGDGTRLSIL.

The chain carries TRBV11-2 and TRBJ1-1; no firm D call. Trimming pared 1 base from V and 11 bases from J, leaving 11 bases between. CDR3 length: 12 residues. Germline assignment: CDR1 SGHAT and CDR2 FQNNGV. The CDR3 DNA is TGTGCCAGCAGCTTAGTCGGGTCTAGGGCTTTCTTT. This sequence encodes CASSLVGSRAFF.

The chain is built from TRBV4-3 and TRBJ1-4; 7 nucleotides agree with TRBD1. The CDR3 is 15 amino acids. The V gene end was trimmed by 3 bases and the J gene end by 8 bases; junction bases not matched to a gene: 9. Looked up from germline, CDR1 is LGHNA and CDR2 is YSLEER. CDR3: CASSQEQGRGEKLFF. CDR3 bases: TGCGCCAGCAGCCAGGAACAGGGGCGAGGAGAAAAACTGTTTTTT.

V is TRBV25-1 and J is TRBJ2-1, with TRBD1 as a possible D gene (5 bases). Per germline, CDR1 MGHDK and CDR2 SYGVNS. Trimming left V 2 bases short and J 2 bases short, with 13 bases between. CDR3 length: 16 residues. The CDR3 loop reads CASSEGSRTTYNEQFF. The CDR3 DNA follows: TGTGCCAGCAGTGAAGGATCAAGGACAACCTACAATGAGCAGTTCTTC.

This sequence joins TRBV21-1 and TRBJ1-4; TRBD1 reflects the table's D call only, with no check against the DNA. TRBV21-1 is deemed a pseudogene. This CDR3 region has 21 residues. Here the CDR3 reads CASSIAQDRDSGRQLNEKLFF. In DNA form, the CDR3 reads TGTGCCAGCAGCATCGCACAAGACAGGGATTCAGGCAGGCAGCTTAATGAAAAACTGTTTTTT.